This T cell receptor (beta chain) was retrieved from a study of cytomegalovirus exposure and HLA in healthy donors. Remarks on this clone: Its antigen is unknown.

The V segment lost 3 bases and the J segment 8 bases; nucleotides outside the gene matches: 10. CDR3 length: 14 amino acids. Germline V gene data show CDR1 as SGHRS and CDR2 as YFSETQ. As for the donors, each was a healthy bone marrow donor. Both 60 Vbeta primers and 13 Jbeta primers went into the PCR. Clones were sequenced by immunoSEQ multiplex PCR, and TCRdb holds only the in-frame ones, with some missing. The sample has 65,000 to 75,000 clones; roughly 74% are singletons. Study results and caveats: Reportedly, fewer N-insertions than the roughly 690-donor mean appeared in an Asian-associated ancestry cluster in a later analysis. Researchers catalogued about 150 TCR beta chains as cytomegalovirus-associated.

The chain carries TRBV5-1 and TRBJ1-2; the match to TRBD1 covers 7 bases. Sequencing was carried out using PBMCs. The receptor comes from a woman aged 55-69 years in good health and CMV-seropositive. In nucleotides, the CDR3 is TGCGCCAGCAGCTGGGGAGACAGGGACCGCGGCTACACCTTC. It yields the protein CASSWGDRDRGYTF.